This T cell receptor beta chain originates from a study of blood T cell repertoires in COVID-19. Seattle patients were enrolled while actively infected and followed longitudinally. V was pared by 6 bases and J by 2 bases, with 13 bases between. Germline lookup yields CDR1 ENHRY and CDR2 SYGVKD. This CDR3 region has 14 residues. Generated by immunoSEQ multiplex PCR, the TCRdb table keeps only in-frame clones and is missing some. Of fewer than 300,000 clones listed, 85% to 90% are singletons. The chain links TRBV10-3 to TRBJ2-5; D possibly corresponds to TRBD1 (5 bases). The sample consisted of peripheral blood. This clonotype was sampled from a man in his fifties with COVID-19, enrolled during active disease. In DNA form, the CDR3 reads TGTGCCATCAGCCCATCGAACAGGCAAGAGACCCAGTACTTC. It codes for CAISPSNRQETQYF.